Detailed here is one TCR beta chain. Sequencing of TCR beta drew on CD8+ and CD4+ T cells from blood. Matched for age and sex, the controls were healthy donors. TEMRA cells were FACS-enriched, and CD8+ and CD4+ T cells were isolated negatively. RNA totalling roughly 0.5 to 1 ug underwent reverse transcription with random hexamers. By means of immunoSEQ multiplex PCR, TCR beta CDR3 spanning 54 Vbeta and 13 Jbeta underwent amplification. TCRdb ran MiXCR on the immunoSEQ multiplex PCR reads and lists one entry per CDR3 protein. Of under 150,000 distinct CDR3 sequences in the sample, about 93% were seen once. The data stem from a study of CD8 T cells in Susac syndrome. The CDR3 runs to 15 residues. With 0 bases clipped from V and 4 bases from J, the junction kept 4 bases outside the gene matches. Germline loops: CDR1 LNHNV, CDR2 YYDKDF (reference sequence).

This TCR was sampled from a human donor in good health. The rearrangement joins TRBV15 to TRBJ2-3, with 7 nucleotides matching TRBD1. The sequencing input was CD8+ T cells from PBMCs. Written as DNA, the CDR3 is TGTGCCACCAGCAGAGATGAAGGGGGCCCAGATACGCAGTATTTT. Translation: CATSRDEGGPDTQYF.